Reported below is one T cell receptor beta chain. Its matching antigen is unknown. This specimen belongs to a study of OX40 agonist ivuxolimab in advanced cancers. As for the study in general: Patients receiving dose escalation had hepatocellular carcinoma, melanoma, renal cell or head and neck cancer.

Using immunoSEQ multiplex PCR, the repertoire was profiled, and TCRdb retains in-frame clones only, with some absent. Here the sample spans fewer than 85,000 clones, approximately 82% being singletons. Overall study findings and caveats: Compared with CD4+, CD8+ T cells on average had more expanded clones. Clones of CD4+ and CD8+ blood T cells grew by week 6 at doses of 0.1 to 3.0 mg/kg. Expansion of clones was among the lowest in partial responders at 0.1-3.0 mg/kg.

This sequence originates from an adult with an advanced solid tumor such as melanoma, head and neck, liver or kidney cancer. The specimen was CD4+ or CD8+ T cells sorted from blood, collected in a trial of the OX40 agonist ivuxolimab.

CDR3 nucleotides: TGTGCCAGCAGTCCGGACAGGGTGATCTACGAGCAGTACTTC. This encodes CASSPDRVIYEQYF. The V gene is TRBV11-2, the J gene TRBJ2-7; 8 bases are shared with TRBD1. Germline CDR1 SGHAT, CDR2 FQNNGV. The CDR3 is made up of 14 amino acids. V lost 6 bases and J lost 3; bases outside the gene matches: 7.